These 9 T cell receptor beta chains were all obtained from the same sample, sequenced in a study of cytomegalovirus exposure and HLA in healthy donors. The PCR employed 60 Vbeta primers together with 13 Jbeta primers. Only in-frame clones appear in the TCRdb table, and some are missing; sequencing was by immunoSEQ multiplex PCR. This table has tens of thousands of clones, less than 80% appearing once. What was sequenced was PBMCs. The receptors were sampled from a boy between 10 and 17 years old in good health and CMV-seropositive.

This sequence joins TRBV25-1 and TRBJ1-2, with TRBD1 matching over 7 bases. The CDR3 length is 17 residues. CDR1 and CDR2 (germline): MGHDK, SYGVNS. V lost 1 base and J lost 8; bases outside the gene matches: 16. The CDR3 protein is CASSEFKGGSHESGYTF. The CDR3 DNA sequence: TGTGCCAGCAGTGAATTTAAAGGGGGCTCGCACGAATCGGGCTACACCTTC.

The V and J genes are TRBV7-6 and TRBJ2-1; D possibly corresponds to TRBD2 (5 bases). The V end lost 0 bases, the J end lost 2 bases, and 14 bases lay between the germline ends. Germline assignment: CDR1 SGHVS and CDR2 FNYEAQ. The CDR3 has 17 amino acids. The DNA for the CDR3 is TGTGCCAGCAGCTTAGCCTCCGTAGCGAGTACCTACAATGAGCAGTTCTTC. It codes for CASSLASVASTYNEQFF.

J is TRBJ1-4 and V is TRBV7-2; D possibly corresponds to TRBD1 (6 bases). The CDR3 sequence is 15 residues long. From germline, CDR1 is SGHTA and CDR2 FQGNSA. With 5 bases removed from V and 5 bases from J, the gap between germline ends came to 15 bases. The DNA for the CDR3 is TGTGCCAGCAGCCCCCGGACAGTCCGAAATGAAAAACTGTTTTTT. This codes for CASSPRTVRNEKLFF.

The chain combines TRBV4-1 with TRBJ1-5; D remains ambiguous. Germline V gene data show CDR1 as MGHRA and CDR2 as YSYEKL. V lost 4 bases and J 0 bases, leaving 10 bases between the germline ends. CDR3 length: 15 residues. The CDR3 loop reads CASSLSTSSNQPQHF. In nucleotides, the CDR3 is TGCGCCAGCAGCCTCTCAACCAGTAGCAATCAGCCCCAGCATTTT.

The CDR3 region is CASSLYRGNYGYTF. CDR3 nucleotides: TGTGCCAGCAGTTTATACAGGGGGAACTATGGCTACACCTTC. The chain recombines TRBV27 with TRBJ1-2; 8 bases fit TRBD1. The CDR3 extends over 14 amino acids. The trim removed 1 base at V and 2 bases at J, leaving 0 bases unmatched. In germline, CDR1 is MNHEY, CDR2 SMNVEV (reference sequence).

This clone was observed a handful of times. The V and J genes are TRBV27 and TRBJ2-2, with 7 bases fitting TRBD1. Germline CDR1 and CDR2: MNHEY and SMNVEV (reference sequence). J was trimmed by 4 bases and V by 4 bases; bases with no gene match: 3. This CDR3 has 14 amino acids. CDR3 protein: CASSSNRGTGELFF. In DNA, the CDR3 is TGTGCCAGCAGTTCAAACAGGGGCACCGGGGAGCTGTTTTTT.

The chain is built from TRBV5-4 and TRBJ2-1, with D maybe TRBD2 (5 bases). V lost 0 bases, J lost 3 bases, and 7 bases lay in between. Germline-derived CDR1 and CDR2 are SGHNT and YYREEE (reference sequence). The CDR3 totals 14 residues. The CDR3 region has the DNA TGTGCCAGCAGCTTGGCCGGGAACTACAATGAGCAGTTCTTC. Translating it yields CASSLAGNYNEQFF. Full variable domain (remainder filled in from reference TRBV5-4 and TRBJ2-1): ETGVTQSPTHLIKTRGQQVTLRCSSQSGHNTVSWYQQALGQGPQFIFQYYREEENGRGNFPPRFSGLQFPNYSSELNVNALELDDSALYLCASSLAGNYNEQFFGPGTRLTVL.

The V and J genes are TRBV9 and TRBJ2-2; TRBD2 is a possible D gene (5 bases). V was clipped by 3 bases and J by 6 bases, with 18 bases between them. The germline gives CDR1 SGDLS, CDR2 YYNGEE. This CDR3 has 16 residues. CDR3 DNA sequence: TGTGCCAGCAGCGCCCGGATTGGGAGAACACCCGGGGAGCTGTTTTTT. Translation gives CASSARIGRTPGELFF.

This clone showed up just once. The genes are TRBV11-2 and TRBJ1-1; tentatively, D is TRBD1 (6 bases). From germline, CDR1 is SGHAT and CDR2 FQNNGV. Trimming pared 0 bases from V and 0 bases from J, leaving 17 bases between. The CDR3 runs to 18 residues. As DNA, the CDR3 is TGTGCCAGCAGCTTAGATCTATTGGGGGCAGGGATGAACACTGAAGCTTTCTTT. Translated, it gives CASSLDLLGAGMNTEAFF.